Given below is one T cell receptor beta chain in context. The target antigen is unknown. This PCR relied on a set of 60 Vbeta primers and 13 Jbeta primers. Produced via immunoSEQ multiplex PCR; TCRdb's table is partial and in-frame only. Of around 200,000 clones listed, approximately 78% were seen once; the top ten hold approximately 0.8%. The source of the sample is a study of cytomegalovirus exposure and HLA in healthy donors. The study, taken as a whole, reports: According to the study, 180 or so TCR beta chains were cytomegalovirus-associated. A previous analysis found most TCR beta V segments productive roughly 90% or roughly 30% of the time.

The sequencing sample was made of PBMCs. This TCR derives from a woman in her late teens or twenties in good health and CMV-seronegative.

The CDR3 sequence: CASSVEASGFTEAFF. CDR3 coding DNA: TGTGCCAGCAGCGTAGAGGCGTCAGGGTTCACTGAAGCTTTCTTT. This chain joins TRBV9 and TRBJ1-1; TRBD1 is a possible D gene (5 bases). The ends were cut back, 0 bases at V and 4 bases at J, with 13 bases in the middle. The CDR3 is 15 residues long. The V gene's germline CDR1 is SGDLS and CDR2 YYNGEE.